Listed here are 17 T cell receptor beta chains from one sample, sequenced in a study of cytomegalovirus exposure and HLA in healthy donors. Primers for the PCR totalled 60 Vbeta and 13 Jbeta. Profiled with immunoSEQ multiplex PCR; TCRdb holds only in-frame clones, not every one. The sample records fewer than 250,000 clones, around 87% being singletons. The sequencing sample was made of PBMCs. These receptors were taken from a boy aged 2-15 years in good health and CMV-seronegative.

This clone showed up just a few times. The chain has TRBV5-1 and TRBJ1-4, with 8 positions matching TRBD1. After removal of 3 bases from V and 3 bases from J, the junction contained 7 bases not matched to a gene. Germline CDR1 SGHRS, CDR2 YFSETQ. CDR3 length: 16 amino acids. The CDR3 is CASSSGTGSANEKLFF. In nucleotides, the CDR3 is TGCGCCAGCAGCTCGGGGACAGGTTCGGCTAATGAAAAACTGTTTTTT.

This clone was seen only a few times. The chain employs TRBV6-5 and TRBJ1-4; TRBD1 might be the D (6 bases). CDR3 length: 12 residues. V lost 0 bases, J lost 12 bases, and 8 bases lay in between. Germline V gene sequence: CDR1 MNHEY, CDR2 SVGAGI. CDR3 sequence: CASSYSTGQLFF. In nucleotides, the CDR3 is TGTGCCAGCAGTTACTCGACAGGTCAACTGTTTTTT.

The genes are TRBV5-1 and TRBJ2-1; the D gene is possibly TRBD1 (5 bases). The CDR3 has 15 residues. V lost 0 bases, J lost 8 bases, and 15 bases lay in between. Germline CDR1 SGHRS, CDR2 YFSETQ. CDR3 DNA sequence: TGCGCCAGCAGCTTGGAGGGCAGGGCACTGGATGAGCAGTTCTTC. Protein: CASSLEGRALDEQFF.

This clone was observed a handful of times. The rearrangement uses TRBV28 and TRBJ1-3; possibly TRBD1 for D (6 bases). The germline V gene has CDR1 MDHEN and CDR2 SYDVKM. This CDR3 contains 15 residues. V lost 2 bases and J 7 bases, leaving 15 bases between the germline ends. CDR3 sequence reads: CASSLPGTSGNTIYF. CDR3 DNA sequence: TGTGCCAGCAGTTTACCTGGGACAAGCGGTAACACCATATATTTT.

This clone was seen a few times. The chain combines TRBV7-9 with TRBJ1-1, with a tentative D call TRBD1 (6 bases). CDR1 SEHNR and CDR2 FQNEAQ come from the germline V gene (reference sequence). Trimming took 8 bases from V and 0 from J, leaving 13 bases between them. This CDR3 spans 14 amino acids. CDR3 region: CASGRGQLNTEAFF. CDR3 sequence (DNA): TGTGCCAGCGGCCGAGGACAGTTGAACACTGAAGCTTTCTTT.

The chain recombines TRBV6-4 with TRBJ1-1; 7 bases agree with TRBD1. This CDR3 spans 15 amino acids. CDR1 MRHNA and CDR2 SNTAGT come from the germline V gene. Trimming at V came to 6 bases and at J to 0 bases, leaving 7 bases not matched to a gene. CDR3 in DNA: TGTGCCAGCAGGCGCAGGGACAGCTTGAACACTGAAGCTTTCTTT. This sequence encodes CASRRRDSLNTEAFF.

This clone was detected once. The chain couples TRBV11-2 to TRBJ1-6; 11 bases fit TRBD1. V shed 0 bases, J shed 10 bases, and the junction held 5 bases outside the gene matches. The CDR3 spans 16 residues. Germline V lookup: CDR1 SGHAT, CDR2 FQNNGV. Here the CDR3 DNA reads TGTGCCAGCAGCTTAGATGGGACAGGGGGAGAGTCACCCCTCCACTTT. This codes for CASSLDGTGGESPLHF. Filled out from reference TRBV11-2 and TRBJ1-6, the complete variable domain reads EAGVAQSPRYKIIEKRQSVAFWCNPISGHATLYWYQQILGQGPKLLIQFQNNGVVDDSQLPKDRFSAERLKGVDSTLKIQPAKLEDSAVYLCASSLDGTGGESPLHFGNGTRLTVT.

The genes are TRBV28 and TRBJ1-2, with a weak D call TRBD1 (5 bases). Germline V gene data show CDR1 as MDHEN and CDR2 as SYDVKM. V lost 10 bases to trimming and J lost 6 bases, with 15 bases between them. This CDR3 spans 12 amino acids. CDR3 coding DNA: TGTGCCAACTCCGGGACTTCCAATGGCTACACCTTC. Translation gives CANSGTSNGYTF.

J is TRBJ2-1 and V is TRBV5-1; maybe TRBD1 (5 bases). The ends were cut back, 5 bases at V and 12 bases at J, with 15 bases in the middle. This CDR3 comprises 12 residues. Germline V gene lookup returns CDR1 SGHRS and CDR2 YFSETQ. CDR3: CASSHSGNAQFF. CDR3 nucleotides: TGCGCCAGCAGTCACTCAGGGAACGCGCAGTTCTTC.

The gene calls are TRBV7-8 and TRBJ2-5, with 8 bases lining up with TRBD1. V gave up 5 bases and J gave up 4 bases; unmatched junction bases: 6. CDR1 is SGHVS, CDR2 FQNEAQ, per germline. The CDR3 runs to 14 residues. In nucleotides, the CDR3 is TGTGCCAGCAGCACTGGACAGGGCCTAGAGACCCAGTACTTC. Protein sequence: CASSTGQGLETQYF.

The rearrangement joins TRBV6-5 to TRBJ2-5, with a weak D call TRBD1 (6 bases). The J call may be in error: the DNA end matches TRBJ2-7 better. The CDR3 is 13 amino acids. Germline CDR1 reads MNHEY; CDR2 reads SVGAGI. CDR3 loop: CASRPGQGYEQYF. The DNA of the CDR3 is TGTGCCAGCAGGCCGGGACAAGGCTACGAGCAGTACTTC.

The rearrangement uses TRBV4-1 and TRBJ1-1; the D is unclear. CDR1 and CDR2 from the germline V gene are MGHRA and YSYEKL. V shed 1 base and J shed 3 bases, with 18 bases lying between them. The CDR3 covers 17 residues. The CDR3 loop reads CASSQGTAFPGDTEAFF. Written as DNA, the CDR3 is TGCGCCAGCAGCCAAGGTACGGCCTTCCCCGGGGACACTGAAGCTTTCTTT.

CDR3 loop: CASSSGQAKPYEQYF. CDR3 coding DNA: TGCGCCAGCAGCTCGGGACAAGCAAAACCCTACGAGCAGTACTTC. The rearrangement joins TRBV5-1 to TRBJ2-7, with D perhaps matching TRBD1 (6 bases). V was shortened by 3 bases and J by 2 bases, with 15 bases between the two germline ends. CDR1 is SGHRS, CDR2 YFSETQ, per germline. This CDR3 is 15 amino acids long.

The chain employs TRBV4-2 and TRBJ2-7; TRBD1 aligns across 7 bases. From germline, CDR1 is LGHNA and CDR2 YNFKEQ. The CDR3 covers 13 residues. Germline trimming cut 5 bases from V and 1 base from J; bases unmatched to any gene: 2. CDR3 amino acids: CASSSQGSYEQYF. DNA for the CDR3: TGTGCCAGCAGCTCACAGGGGTCCTACGAGCAGTACTTC.

The V and J genes are TRBV6-5 and TRBJ2-7, with 8 positions matching TRBD1. After removal of 6 bases from V and 6 bases from J, the junction contained 10 bases not matched to a gene. The CDR3 contains 14 residues. Germline V CDR1 and CDR2: MNHEY, SVGAGI. The CDR3 DNA reads TGTGCCAGCAGACCCAGGACAGGGCCATCCGAGCAGTACTTC. It yields the protein CASRPRTGPSEQYF.

The V call is TRBV9, the J call TRBJ1-4, with a possible D match to TRBD1 (5 bases). Germline V gene data show CDR1 as SGDLS and CDR2 as YYNGEE. This CDR3 region has 15 residues. Trimming took 0 bases from V and 5 from J, leaving 11 bases between them. The CDR3 DNA reads TGTGCCAGCAGCGTAGCGTGGGGGGGGAATGAAAAACTGTTTTTT. Translation: CASSVAWGGNEKLFF.

V is TRBV10-3 and J is TRBJ2-3; possibly TRBD2 for D (6 bases). The V end lost 0 bases, the J end lost 1 base, and 8 bases lay between the germline ends. CDR3 length: 15 amino acids. Germline V CDR1 and CDR2: ENHRY, SYGVKD. CDR3 in amino acids: CAISESASGTDTQYF. The CDR3 bases are TGTGCCATCAGTGAGTCCGCTAGCGGCACAGATACGCAGTATTTT.